This T cell receptor (beta chain) came from a study of CD8+CD57+ T cells in acquired aplastic anemia. Ten or more counts support this clonotype. The germline V and J ends were trimmed by 1 base and 2 bases, with 11 bases remaining between them. Germline V gene lookup returns CDR1 SGHDN and CDR2 FVKESK. The CDR3 covers 15 residues. Using genomic DNA as the template, TCR beta VDJ and CDR3 profiling was carried out. MiXCR, run by TCRdb on the reads, gives a single entry per CDR3 protein. The sample carries around 200,000 distinct CDR3 sequences, less than 50% recorded once. Patients included in sequencing had previously demonstrated CD8+CD57+ cell expansion by flow cytometry.

The receptor was derived from a human donor with aplastic anemia. The chain links TRBV14 to TRBJ1-1; D perhaps matches TRBD1 (5 bases). The specimen was sorted CD4+, CD8+, or CD8+CD57+ T cells (not recorded which) from PBMCs. CDR3 loop: CASSQVTGSNTEAFF. The DNA of the CDR3 is TGTGCCAGCAGCCAAGTAACAGGCAGCAACACTGAAGCTTTCTTT. The variable domain in full, completed from reference TRBV14 and TRBJ1-1, reads EAGVTQFPSHSVIEKGQTVTLRCDPISGHDNLYWYRRVMGKEIKFLLHFVKESKQDESGMPNNRFLAERTGGTYSTLKVQPAELEDSGVYFCASSQVTGSNTEAFFGQGTRLTVV.